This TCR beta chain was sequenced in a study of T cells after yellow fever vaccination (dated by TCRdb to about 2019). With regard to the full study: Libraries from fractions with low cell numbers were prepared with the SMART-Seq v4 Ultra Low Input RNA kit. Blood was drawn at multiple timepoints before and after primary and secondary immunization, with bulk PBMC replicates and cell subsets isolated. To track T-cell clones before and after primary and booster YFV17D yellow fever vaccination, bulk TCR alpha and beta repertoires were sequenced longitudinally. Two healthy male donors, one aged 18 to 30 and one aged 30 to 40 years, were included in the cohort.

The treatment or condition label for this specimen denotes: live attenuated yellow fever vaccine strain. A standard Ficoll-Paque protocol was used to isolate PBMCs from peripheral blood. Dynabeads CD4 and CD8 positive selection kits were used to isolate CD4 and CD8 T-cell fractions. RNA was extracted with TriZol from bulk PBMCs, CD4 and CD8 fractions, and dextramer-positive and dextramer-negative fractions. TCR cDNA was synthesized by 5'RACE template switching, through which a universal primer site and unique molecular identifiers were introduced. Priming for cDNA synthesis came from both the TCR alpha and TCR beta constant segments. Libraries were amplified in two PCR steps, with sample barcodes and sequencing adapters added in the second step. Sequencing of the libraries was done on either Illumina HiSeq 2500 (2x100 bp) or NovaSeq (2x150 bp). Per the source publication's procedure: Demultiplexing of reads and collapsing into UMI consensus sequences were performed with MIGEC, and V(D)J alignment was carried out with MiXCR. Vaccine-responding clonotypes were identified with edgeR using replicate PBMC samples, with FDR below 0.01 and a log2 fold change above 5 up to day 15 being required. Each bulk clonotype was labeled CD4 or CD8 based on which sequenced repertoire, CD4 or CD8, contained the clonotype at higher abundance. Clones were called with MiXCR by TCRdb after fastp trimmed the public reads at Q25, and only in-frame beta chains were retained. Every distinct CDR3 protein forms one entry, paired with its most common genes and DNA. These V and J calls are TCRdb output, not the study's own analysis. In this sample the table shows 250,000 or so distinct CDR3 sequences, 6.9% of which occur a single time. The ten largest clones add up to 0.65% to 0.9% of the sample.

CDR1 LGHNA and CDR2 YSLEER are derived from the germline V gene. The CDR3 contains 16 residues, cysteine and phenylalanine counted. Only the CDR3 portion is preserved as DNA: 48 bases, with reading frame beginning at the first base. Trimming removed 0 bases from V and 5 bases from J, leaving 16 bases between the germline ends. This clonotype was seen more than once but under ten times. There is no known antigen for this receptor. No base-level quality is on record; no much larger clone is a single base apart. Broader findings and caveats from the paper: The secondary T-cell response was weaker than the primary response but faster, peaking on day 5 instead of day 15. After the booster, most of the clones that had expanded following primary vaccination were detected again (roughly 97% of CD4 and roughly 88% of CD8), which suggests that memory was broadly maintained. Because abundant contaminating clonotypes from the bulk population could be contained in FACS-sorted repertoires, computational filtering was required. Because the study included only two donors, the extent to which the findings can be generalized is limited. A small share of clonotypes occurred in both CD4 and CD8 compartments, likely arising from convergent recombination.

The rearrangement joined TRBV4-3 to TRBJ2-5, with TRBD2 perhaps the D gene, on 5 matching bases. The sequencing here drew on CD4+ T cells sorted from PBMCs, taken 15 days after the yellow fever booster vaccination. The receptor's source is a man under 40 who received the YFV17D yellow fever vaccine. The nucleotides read TGCGCCAGCAGCCAAGAGTCGACGGGATTGTGGGAGACCCAGTACTTC. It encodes CASSQESTGLWETQYF.